This TCR beta chain was recovered during a study of T cells in women clearing cervical HPV infection (dated by TCRdb to between 2018 and 2020). Broadly, across the study: The cases were about 27 women with histologically confirmed HPV16-related CIN3 or worse, and 2 of these cases were invasive cancers. The 20 to 25 controls were women who cleared a single incident HPV16 infection within 12 months without developing precancer or cancer. Blood from cases was collected at the visit where the lesion was first found, while blood from controls was collected once the infection could no longer be detected. Among cases, blood sampling occurred a median of around 160 days after lesion detection, with an interquartile range of roughly 85 to 220 days. Since only a few of the women had HLA typing available, the possibility that HLA type was acting as a confounder could not be ruled out. This exploratory proof-of-principle case-control study, nested within the Guanacaste HPV Natural History Study in Costa Rica, compared TCR repertoires among women with different cervical HPV16 outcomes. Cases and controls were matched on age within five years and on year of sample collection. A median age of approximately 31 years was observed in cases versus approximately 38 in controls, and no significant differences in baseline characteristics were found. In the parent cohort, about 10,000 women aged 18 or older were enrolled in Guanacaste, Costa Rica, during about 1992 to 1994 and then followed for approximately 7 years. As quality controls, five blinded duplicates were added to each group, bringing the total to approximately 60 samples made up of 50 or so participants and 10 replicates. Overall results and qualifications from the work: TRBV6-7 relative abundance was lower in cases than in controls (roughly 0.11% versus 0.16%; Bonferroni P = 0.0008). Cases were distinguished from controls with an estimated AUC of 0.65 to 0.85 by random forest classifiers combining richness and V gene abundances. Significantly higher TCR repertoire richness was observed in CIN3+ cases than in controls across sequencing depths, whereas no difference in evenness was found. T-cell numbers per sample were unknown, so richness differences could reflect varying T-cell content rather than repertoire biology. Whether associations preceded infection or resulted from infection could not be shown with the cross-sectional design, and effector/memory subsets and HPV-specific T cells were not isolated.

Every participant had a single incident cervical HPV16 infection, and women with prevalent HPV16 infections were excluded. Cervical HPV DNA was detected with MY09/MY11 PCR, and genotyping was done by dot-blot hybridization. Less than 19 mL of heparinized blood was centrifuged, after which the buffy coat was aliquoted, frozen at -30 degrees C, and then stored at -80 degrees C. QIAGEN kits were used to extract genomic DNA from buffy coat specimens. Concerning this clone itself: The target of this receptor is not known. The read ends 3 residues early relative to the CDR3; the germline J gene fills the gap.

The V end loses 0 bases and the J end loses 4 bases, and a stretch of 4 bases separates them. CDR1 is given as SGHNT and CDR2 as YYREEE, both from the germline V gene (reference sequence). The cysteine opens and the phenylalanine closes a CDR3 of 12 amino acids. Of the CDR3's DNA, 27 bases were read; they are in frame from base 1. Using the immunoSEQ assay, multiplex PCR amplified TCR beta CDR3 regions from an average of 1200 ng of genomic DNA per sample. To correct primer bias, the assay used a complete synthetic TCR repertoire to set an amplification baseline. The amplicons were sequenced on the Illumina platform. On the study's bioinformatics: Sequences were error-corrected by clustering with frequency ratios and a modified nearest-neighbor algorithm, then analyzed in the immunoSEQ Analyzer with IMGT gene definitions. At each rarefaction depth, TCR richness and evenness were averaged over 20 rarefaction repeats, and samples with fewer sequences than the depth were excluded. Wilcoxon rank sum tests with FDR correction were used to compare relative abundances of V, D and J genes between the groups. An intraclass correlation of 95% to 97% for TCR richness and an average of roughly 83% across 66 gene segments were obtained from the blinded duplicates. The immuneACCESS repertoire file appears here via TCRdb, limited to in-frame rearrangements. These files lack a portion of the clones; in checked studies, under half of the deficit traces to unresolved V genes, and the cause of the others is not known. The V and J calls and clone size were taken over from that table, and D and trimming were inferred from the DNA. For this sample, the table gives about 35,000 clones. The ten largest clones add up to 1.5% to 2% of the sample.

The clonotype originates from a woman aged 18 to 69 with a cervical HPV16 infection that either progressed to CIN3+ or cleared (not recorded which). This chain joins TRBV5-4 to TRBJ2-5; the D gene remains uncertain. The sample comprised blood buffy coat. CDR3 protein: CASSLGVETQYF. CDR3 DNA, as far as it was read: TGTGCCAGCAGCTTGGGCGTAGAGACC.